This T cell receptor (beta chain) comes out of a study of T cell responses to AZD1222 COVID-19 vaccine. Overall study findings and caveats: With dominance at 160-218 and 743-854, vaccine-associated CD4 TCRs spanned spike. It was only a handful of AZD1222 recipients who were seropositive at baseline. Females outnumbered males among donors, who were mostly white British; clonal diversity was possibly underestimated. Spike-specific TCR breadth and depth both grew after two AZD1222 doses.

As concerns this clone: What it binds is unknown.

The CDR3 has 19 residues. The trim removed 4 bases at V and 3 bases at J, leaving 15 bases unmatched. The germline V gene has CDR1 SEHNR and CDR2 FQNEAQ (reference sequence). The protocol was immunoSEQ multiplex PCR, while the TCRdb copy is restricted to in-frame clones and leaves out a portion. The sample lists 150,000 to 160,000 clones, 80% to 90% occurring once. Sequencing used peripheral blood, obtained 28 days after the second AZD1222 dose. This receptor was obtained from an adult who received the AZD1222 COVID-19 vaccine. The chain employs TRBV7-9 and TRBJ2-1, with 10 positions matching TRBD2. The CDR3 region is CASSSLRKGLAGDYNEQFF. The CDR3 coding sequence is TGTGCCAGCAGCTCGCTAAGAAAGGGCCTAGCGGGAGACTACAATGAGCAGTTCTTC.